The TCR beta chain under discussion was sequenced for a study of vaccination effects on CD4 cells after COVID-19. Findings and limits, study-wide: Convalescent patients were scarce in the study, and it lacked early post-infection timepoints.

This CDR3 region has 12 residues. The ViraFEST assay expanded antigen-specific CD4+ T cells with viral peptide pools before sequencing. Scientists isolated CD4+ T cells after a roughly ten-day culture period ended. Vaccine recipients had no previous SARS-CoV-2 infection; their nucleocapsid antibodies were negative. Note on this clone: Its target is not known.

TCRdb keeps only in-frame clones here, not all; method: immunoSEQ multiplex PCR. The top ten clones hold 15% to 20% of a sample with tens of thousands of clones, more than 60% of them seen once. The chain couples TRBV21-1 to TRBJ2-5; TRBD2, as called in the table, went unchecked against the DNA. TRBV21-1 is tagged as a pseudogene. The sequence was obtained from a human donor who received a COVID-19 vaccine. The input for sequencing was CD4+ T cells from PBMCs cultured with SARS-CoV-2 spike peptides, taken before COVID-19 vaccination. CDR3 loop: CAKLAEQETQYF. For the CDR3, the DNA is TGTGCCAAACTAGCGGAACAAGAGACCCAGTACTTC.